A single sample is the source of the 10 T cell receptor beta chains below, sequenced in a study of PD-L1 blockade in urothelial cancer. Some clones are missing from TCRdb's copy, which holds only in-frame ones; the method was immunoSEQ multiplex PCR. The data contain tens of thousands of clones, over 75% of them singletons. As to time point: pretreatment peripheral blood. Sequences were derived from PBMCs, sampled around atezolizumab (anti-PD-L1) treatment. The receptors originated from a man between 60 and 75 years old with urothelial cancer.

V and J are TRBV19 and TRBJ1-4, with 8 bases fitting TRBD1. The trim removed 1 base at V and 0 bases at J, leaving 4 bases unmatched. Looked up from germline, CDR1 is LNHDA and CDR2 is SQIVND (reference sequence). There are 17 residues in the CDR3. The CDR3 nucleotides read TGTGCCAGTAGTATAGGTTTGACAGGGGCAACTAATGAAAAACTGTTTTTT. It specifies CASSIGLTGATNEKLFF.

The genes are TRBV28 and TRBJ1-4; 8 bases align to TRBD1. CDR1 and CDR2 from the germline V gene are MDHEN and SYDVKM. V dropped 3 bases and J dropped 8; count of bases not matched to a gene: 8. This CDR3 region has 15 residues. Here the CDR3 reads CASSFGTGGGEKLFF. The CDR3 DNA sequence: TGTGCCAGCAGTTTCGGGACAGGCGGGGGAGAAAAACTGTTTTTT.

V and J are TRBV2 and TRBJ1-4; possibly TRBD1 for D (5 bases). The CDR3 consists of 14 residues. Germline-derived CDR1 and CDR2 are SNHLY and FYNNEI. Trimming took 2 bases from V and 8 from J, leaving 12 bases between them. CDR3: CASSEFGHQEKLFF. The CDR3 DNA sequence: TGTGCCAGCAGTGAATTTGGACATCAGGAAAAACTGTTTTTT.

V gene TRBV12-5 combines with J gene TRBJ2-1, with TRBD2 matching over 12 bases. Germline CDR1 LGHNT, CDR2 FRNRAP. CDR3 length: 16 amino acids. J gave up 12 bases and V 1 base, and 10 bases lay outside the gene matches. CDR3 nucleotide sequence: TGTGCTAGTGGTTTGGGGAGACTAGCGGGAGTGGGGGCGCAGTTCTTC. Translation gives CASGLGRLAGVGAQFF.

This rearrangement joins TRBV18 to TRBJ2-3; no firm D call. This CDR3 has 14 amino acids. With 2 bases removed from V and 1 base from J, the gap between germline ends came to 7 bases. Germline V CDR1 and CDR2: KGHSH, LQKENI. The CDR3 loop reads CASSPFTGTDTQYF. The DNA for the CDR3 is TGTGCCAGCTCACCATTTACAGGCACAGATACGCAGTATTTT.

The chain employs TRBV15 and TRBJ1-4, with D possibly TRBD1 on 6 matching bases. Germline CDR1 and CDR2: LNHNV and YYDKDF (reference sequence). This CDR3 contains 16 residues. V was shortened by 0 bases and J by 3 bases, with 11 bases between the two germline ends. The CDR3 loop is CATSRDHRAANEKLFF. The CDR3 nucleotides are TGTGCCACCAGCAGAGATCACAGGGCTGCTAATGAAAAACTGTTTTTT.

This sequence joins TRBV15 and TRBJ1-5; D is unclear. The CDR3 has 13 amino acids. V gave up 0 bases and J gave up 9 bases, with 9 bases separating them. CDR1 is LNHNV and CDR2 is YYDKDF in the germline V gene (reference sequence). For the CDR3, the DNA is TGTGCCACCAGCAGAGATACTCACTTGCCCCAGCATTTT. Translation: CATSRDTHLPQHF.

This chain joins TRBV7-9 and TRBJ1-5; 8 nucleotides agree with TRBD1. This CDR3 spans 15 amino acids. Germline values: CDR1 SEHNR, CDR2 FQNEAQ (reference sequence). V lost 1 base, J lost 6 bases, and 5 bases stayed unmatched. The CDR3 nucleotides are TGTGCCAGCAGCTTAGGGACAGGGTTTCCTCAGCCCCAGCATTTT. Translation: CASSLGTGFPQPQHF.

The chain recombines TRBV15 with TRBJ2-7, with 10 bases lining up with TRBD1. V trimming: 1 base; J trimming: 7 bases; junction bases outside the gene matches: 7. The CDR3 extends over 15 amino acids. Looked up from germline, CDR1 is LNHNV and CDR2 is YYDKDF (reference sequence). CDR3 nucleotides: TGTGCCACCAGCAGAGGGACAGGGGGTTACGGGGAGCAGTACTTC. Encoded protein: CATSRGTGGYGEQYF.

V is TRBV28 and J is TRBJ1-2; D is uncertain. Trimming removed 8 bases at V and 5 bases at J, with 9 bases between. CDR1 MDHEN and CDR2 SYDVKM come from the germline V gene. The CDR3 runs 11 residues. The CDR3 DNA sequence: TGTGCCAGCGAGCATAGTTATGGCTACACCTTC. As protein: CASEHSYGYTF.